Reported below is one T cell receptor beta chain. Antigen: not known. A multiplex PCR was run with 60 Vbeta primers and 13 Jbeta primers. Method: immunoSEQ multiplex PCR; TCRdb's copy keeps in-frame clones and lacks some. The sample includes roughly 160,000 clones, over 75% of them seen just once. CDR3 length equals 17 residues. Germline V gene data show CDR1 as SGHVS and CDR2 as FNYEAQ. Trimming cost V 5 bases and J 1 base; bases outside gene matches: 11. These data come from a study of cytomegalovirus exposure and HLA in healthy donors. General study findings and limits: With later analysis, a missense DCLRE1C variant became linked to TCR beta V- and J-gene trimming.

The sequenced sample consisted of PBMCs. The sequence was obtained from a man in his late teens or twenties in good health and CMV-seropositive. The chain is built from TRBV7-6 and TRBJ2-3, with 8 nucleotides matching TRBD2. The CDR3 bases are TGTGCCAGCAGCCGGGGGGGTATTGGTGCGGGCACAGATACGCAGTATTTT. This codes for CASSRGGIGAGTDTQYF.